Presented here are 18 T cell receptor beta chains from one specimen sequenced in a study of blood T cell repertoires in COVID-19. Repertoires were generated with immunoSEQ multiplex PCR, while TCRdb's copy carries only in-frame clones and drops some. Altogether 4,000 to 5,000 clones are present, almost 75% being singletons, with the ten largest covering 37%. Sequences were obtained from peripheral blood. The source is a human donor in a cohort sampled during active COVID-19.

This chain joins TRBV11-3 and TRBJ2-7, with a possible D match to TRBD1 (6 bases). The CDR3 spans 16 residues. Germline V lookup: CDR1 SGHNT, CDR2 YENEEA. V was shortened by 0 bases and J by 0 bases, with 12 bases between the two germline ends. The CDR3 spells CASSLDRTVSSYEQYF. CDR3 coding DNA: TGTGCCAGCAGCTTAGATCGGACAGTAAGCTCCTACGAGCAGTACTTC.

The rearrangement uses TRBV11-2 and TRBJ2-2, with TRBD1 matching over 7 bases. The J segment lost 6 bases and the V segment lost 4 bases, leaving 5 bases of the junction unmatched. This CDR3 contains 14 residues. Germline CDR1 SGHAT, CDR2 FQNNGV. The CDR3 is CASSSHRGAGELFF. The CDR3 bases are TGTGCCAGCAGCTCTCACAGGGGAGCCGGGGAGCTGTTTTTT.

The chain carries TRBV5-1 and TRBJ2-3; TRBD2 matches at 8 bases. V trimming: 0 bases; J trimming: 4 bases; junction bases outside the gene matches: 7. The V gene's germline CDR1 is SGHRS and CDR2 YFSETQ. This CDR3 is 16 amino acids long. The CDR3 DNA sequence: TGCGCCAGCAGCTTGGTTGCGGGGGGCTCAGCAGATACGCAGTATTTT. Encoded protein: CASSLVAGGSADTQYF.

V gene TRBV10-3 combines with J gene TRBJ2-5, with 8 bases aligning to TRBD2. The CDR3 runs to 15 residues. CDR1 and CDR2 from the germline V gene are ENHRY and SYGVKD. V gave up 3 bases and J gave up 5 bases; unmatched junction bases: 8. This CDR3 reads CAISEASGGKETQYF. The CDR3 DNA reads as TGTGCCATCAGTGAAGCCAGCGGGGGTAAGGAGACCCAGTACTTC.

CDR3 sequence: CAWSVPGQLYGYTF. Written as DNA, the CDR3 is TGTGCCTGGAGTGTACCCGGACAGCTCTATGGCTACACCTTC. The rearrangement links TRBV30 to TRBJ1-2; D possibly corresponds to TRBD1 (6 bases). This CDR3 is built from 14 residues. The V gene lost 0 bases and the J gene lost 4 bases, with 12 bases spanning the gap. Germline V lookup: CDR1 GTSNPN, CDR2 SVGIG (reference sequence).

A note on this clone: Different DNA sequences within this sample yield the same CDR3. This sequence joins TRBV20-1 and TRBJ1-2; a weak D match, TRBD1 (6 bases). Germline lookup yields CDR1 DFQATT and CDR2 SNEGSKA (reference sequence). Deletions cut 3 bases from V and 4 bases from J, with 12 bases between. The CDR3 extends over 13 amino acids. CDR3 residues: CSASSGRGYGYTF. The CDR3 coding sequence is TGCAGTGCTAGTAGCGGCAGGGGCTATGGCTACACCTTC.

V gene TRBV4-3 combines with J gene TRBJ1-4; D gene unclear. Trimming took off 4 bases at V and 5 bases at J, with 17 bases between the two ends. Germline lookup yields CDR1 LGHNA and CDR2 YSLEER. This CDR3 has 16 amino acids. In nucleotides, the CDR3 is TGCGCCAGCAGCCCCTCCTACCAGGCTGGAAATGAAAAACTGTTTTTT. Its translation: CASSPSYQAGNEKLFF.

The chain combines TRBV6-5 with TRBJ1-2, with TRBD1 matching over 10 bases. The CDR3 loop spans 14 amino acids. Per the germline V gene, CDR1 is MNHEY and CDR2 is SVGAGI. V shed 5 bases and J 5 bases; nucleotides not matched to a gene: 5. The CDR3: CASSRDRGGYGYTF. The CDR3 nucleotides are TGTGCCAGCAGTCGGGACAGGGGCGGGTATGGCTACACCTTC.

The V call is TRBV18, the J call TRBJ1-1; D is perhaps TRBD1 (6 bases). Germline V lookup: CDR1 KGHSH, CDR2 LQKENI. Trimming took off 1 base at V and 7 bases at J, with 7 bases between the two ends. CDR3 length equals 12 residues. This CDR3 is CASSPLRGEAFF. CDR3 sequence (DNA): TGTGCCAGCTCACCACTCAGGGGTGAAGCTTTCTTT. Using reference TRBV18 and TRBJ1-1 for the parts outside the CDR3, the full variable domain is NAGVMQNPRHLVRRRGQEARLRCSPMKGHSHVYWYRQLPEEGLKFMVYLQKENIIDESGMPKERFSAEFPKEGPSILRIQQVVRGDSAAYFCASSPLRGEAFFGQGTRLTVV.

This chain joins TRBV7-6 and TRBJ1-2; unclear D gene. Per germline, CDR1 SGHVS and CDR2 FNYEAQ. V dropped 4 bases and J dropped 2 bases, with 14 bases sitting between them. The CDR3 has 15 residues. DNA for the CDR3: TGTGCCAGCAGCTCATCTACACCGGGGAACTATGGCTACACCTTC. Translating it yields CASSSSTPGNYGYTF.

V and J are TRBV2 and TRBJ2-3; D call uncertain. Per germline, CDR1 SNHLY and CDR2 FYNNEI. This CDR3 is built from 13 residues. V gave up 6 bases and J gave up 0 bases, with 7 bases separating them. CDR3 protein: CASRQSSTDTQYF. CDR3 nucleotide sequence: TGTGCCAGCAGGCAGTCCAGCACAGATACGCAGTATTTT.

J is TRBJ2-1 and V is TRBV7-9, with 7 positions matching TRBD1. The CDR3 is made up of 15 amino acids. Trimming removed 4 bases from V and 6 bases from J; junction bases left unmatched: 9. Germline V gives CDR1 SEHNR, CDR2 FQNEAQ (reference sequence). In DNA, the CDR3 is TGTGCCAGCAGCTCAACAGGGGTTAGGGGCAATGAGCAGTTCTTC. It yields the protein CASSSTGVRGNEQFF.

The J gene is TRBJ2-7, the V gene TRBV6-2 or TRBV6-3, with D tentatively TRBD1 (5 bases). The CDR3 is 13 residues long. The germline gives CDR1 MNHEY, CDR2 SVGEGT. Between the trimmed V and J ends, which lost 2 bases and 3 bases, there was a span of 8 bases. The CDR3 coding sequence is TGTGCCAGCAGTTACGACAGACTCTACGAGCAGTACTTC. Its protein is CASSYDRLYEQYF.

The gene calls are TRBV7-8 and TRBJ2-7, with D possibly TRBD1 on 5 matching bases. Deletions cut 1 base from V and 1 base from J, with 8 bases between. Germline loops: CDR1 SGHVS, CDR2 FQNEAQ. This CDR3 is built from 14 residues. The CDR3 coding sequence is TGTGCCAGCAGCTTAGAGGGGCGGTCCTACGAGCAGTACTTC. Translated: CASSLEGRSYEQYF. The full variable domain, with the rest looked up from reference TRBV7-8 and TRBJ2-7, is GAGVSQSPRYKVAKRGQDVALRCDPISGHVSLFWYQQALGQGPEFLTYFQNEAQLDKSGLPSDRFFAERPEGSVSTLKIQRTQQEDSAVYLCASSLEGRSYEQYFGPGTRLTVT.

This clone appeared a few times. The gene calls are TRBV12-3 or TRBV12-4 and TRBJ1-5, with 10 nucleotides matching TRBD1. V was pared by 5 bases and J by 7 bases, with 2 bases of the junction left unmatched. This CDR3 is built from 13 residues. The DNA of the CDR3 is TGTGCCAGCAGTCAGGACAGGGGGCAGCCCCAGCATTTT. This encodes CASSQDRGQPQHF.

The rearrangement links TRBV15 to TRBJ1-1; 7 nucleotides line up with TRBD1. The CDR3 loop spans 13 amino acids. Trimming removed 1 base from V and 6 bases from J; junction bases left unmatched: 2. Looked up from germline, CDR1 is LNHNV and CDR2 is YYDKDF (reference sequence). CDR3 region: CATSRGQGAEAFF. The CDR3 coding sequence is TGTGCCACCAGCAGAGGTCAGGGGGCTGAAGCTTTCTTT.

Only one count was recorded for this clone. The chain employs TRBV18 and TRBJ1-1; unclear D gene. The CDR3 has 14 amino acids. With 4 bases removed from V and 0 bases from J, the gap between germline ends came to 9 bases. Germline CDR1 and CDR2: KGHSH and LQKENI. CDR3 sequence reads: CASSLEVLNTEAFF. The CDR3 region has the DNA TGTGCCAGCTCACTTGAGGTATTGAACACTGAAGCTTTCTTT.

The chain is built from TRBV5-1 and TRBJ1-4; 7 nucleotides agree with TRBD1. V gave up 0 bases and J gave up 7 bases; unmatched junction bases: 3. CDR3 length: 14 amino acids. The germline CDR1 and CDR2 sequences are SGHRS and YFSETQ. This CDR3 is CASSLGQGGEKLFF. For the CDR3, the DNA is TGCGCCAGCAGCTTGGGACAGGGTGGTGAAAAACTGTTTTTT.